This T cell receptor (beta chain) appears in the sequencing data of a study of OX40 agonist ivuxolimab in advanced cancers. Study at large: Administration of intravenous ivuxolimab to patients occurred every 2 weeks at 0.01 to 10 mg/kg.

Study-level findings and limits: Still undetermined is the antigen specificity of the expanded peripheral T cells. At 0.1 to 3.0 mg/kg and by week 6, CD4+ and CD8+ T cells in the blood had expanded clonally.

The protocol was immunoSEQ multiplex PCR, while the TCRdb copy is restricted to in-frame clones and leaves out a portion. The sample contains some 27,000 clones, 86% of which appear only once. About this clone itself: No antigen is known for it.

Looked up from germline, CDR1 is MRHNA and CDR2 is SNTAGT. The CDR3 is made up of 15 amino acids. The junction had 2 bases not matched to a gene; V was cut back by 4 bases and J by 0 bases. The source material was CD4+ or CD8+ T cells sorted from blood, sampled in a trial of the OX40 agonist ivuxolimab. The origin of this receptor is an adult with an advanced solid tumor such as melanoma, head and neck, liver or kidney cancer. The rearrangement joins TRBV6-4 to TRBJ2-2; the match to TRBD1 covers 7 bases. The CDR3 protein is CASSVQGANTGELFF. The CDR3 nucleotides are TGTGCCAGCAGTGTCCAGGGGGCGAACACCGGGGAGCTGTTTTTT.